The clone carrying this T cell receptor (beta chain) was detected only a few times. What it recognizes is unknown. Amplification used 60 Vbeta primers and 13 Jbeta primers. Clones were sequenced by immunoSEQ multiplex PCR, and TCRdb holds only the in-frame ones, with some missing. The table shows 150,000 or so clones, with less than 80% occurring only once. Per the germline V gene, CDR1 is GTSNPN and CDR2 is SVGIG (reference sequence). This CDR3 comprises 14 residues. This entry comes from a study of cytomegalovirus exposure and HLA in healthy donors. Study context: Counted in an early data release were about 85 million unique TCRs from HLA-typed donors. Overall study findings and caveats: A link between a missense DCLRE1C variant and TCR beta V- and J-gene trimming emerged from a later analysis. Most TCR sequences were uncommon, yet certain public TCRs appeared in many donors.

The TCR originated in a man younger than 45 in good health and CMV-seronegative. The sample was PBMCs. The J gene is TRBJ2-1, the V gene TRBV30; perhaps TRBD2 as D (7 bases). The CDR3 sequence is CALGGENSYNEQFF. DNA of the CDR3: TGTGCTCTAGGGGGGGAGAACTCCTACAATGAGCAGTTCTTC.